The next 7 T cell receptor beta chains were all read from a single sample in a study of Graves' ophthalmopathy and Graves' hyperthyroidism. The sequenced template was RNA, covering the TCR beta CDR3 region. The authors performed first-round RT-PCR with HTBI primers and then a second-round multiplex PCR. TCRdb reprocessed the multiplex PCR reads with MiXCR, giving one entry per CDR3 protein. The repertoire includes 200,000 to 250,000 distinct CDR3 sequences, under 30% of them detected once, and 9.1% sits in the top ten. The sequenced material came from peripheral blood. Receptors were obtained from a man aged 45 to 65 with Graves' ophthalmopathy.

The rearrangement links TRBV9 to TRBJ2-7, with a possible D match to TRBD1 (5 bases). The V gene's germline CDR1 is SGDLS and CDR2 YYNGEE. Trimming took off 0 bases at V and 3 bases at J, with 10 bases between the two ends. This CDR3 has 14 amino acids. DNA of the CDR3: TGTGCCAGCAGCGTAGGAAGCGACAGCTACGAGCAGTACTTC. Amino acids: CASSVGSDSYEQYF.

V and J are TRBV10-1 and TRBJ2-7; tentatively, D is TRBD2 (5 bases). The V and J ends lost 6 bases and 6 bases respectively, with 15 bases between them. Per germline, CDR1 WNHNN and CDR2 SYGVQD (reference sequence). CDR3 length equals 13 residues. The CDR3 nucleotides read TGCGCCAGCAGCCCAACTAGTACTGGCGAGCAGTACTTC. Translated, it gives CASSPTSTGEQYF.

V usage is TRBV11-2 and J usage is TRBJ2-7; 10 bases are a match to TRBD2. The CDR3 loop spans 17 amino acids. Germline V CDR1 and CDR2: SGHAT, FQNNGV. Losses at the gene ends were 0 bases for V and 0 bases for J; bases not matched to a gene: 5. CDR3 in DNA: TGTGCCAGCAGCTTAGAGGCTAGCGGGAGTAGCTCCTACGAGCAGTACTTC. Translated, it gives CASSLEASGSSSYEQYF.

The sample holds many counts of this clonotype. The CDR3 is CASGGQGTLQETQYF. The CDR3 DNA reads TGTGCCAGCGGGGGACAGGGGACGCTCCAAGAGACCCAGTACTTC. This sequence joins TRBV12-3 or TRBV12-4 and TRBJ2-5; 10 bases are shared with TRBD1. V lost 8 bases to trimming and J lost 1 base; unmatched junction nucleotides: 7. This CDR3 region has 15 residues.

V and J are TRBV6-1 and TRBJ1-6, with 11 bases fitting TRBD1. Germline values: CDR1 MNHNS, CDR2 SASEGT. CDR3 size: 16 residues. V lost 7 bases to trimming and J lost 6 bases; unmatched junction nucleotides: 8. The CDR3 DNA reads TGTGCCAGCACCTCGAGGACAGGGGGCCGTAATTCACCCCTCCACTTT. It yields the protein CASTSRTGGRNSPLHF.

This clonotype was observed many times. Likely a read error: the CDR3 ends without its conserved phenylalanine or tryptophan. It is unclear where the CDR3 begins or ends on the DNA, so no DNA is shown, and the CDR3 is as TCRdb lists it. The chain uses TRBV6-1 and TRBJ1-2. Germline V gene data show CDR1 as MNHNS and CDR2 as SASEGT. Termini included, the CDR3 measures 12 amino acids. The CDR3: CASSEGNTVILS.

This clonotype was counted many times. The chain is built from TRBV14 and TRBJ1-1; D perhaps matches TRBD1 (5 bases). Germline V gene lookup returns CDR1 SGHDN and CDR2 FVKESK. The CDR3 runs to 13 residues. Trimming removed 4 bases at V and 10 bases at J, with 16 bases between. The CDR3: CASSPWDLAGAFF. CDR3 coding DNA: TGTGCCAGCAGCCCCTGGGACCTTGCGGGAGCTTTCTTT. Complete variable domain (other parts from reference TRBV14 and TRBJ1-1): EAGVTQFPSHSVIEKGQTVTLRCDPISGHDNLYWYRRVMGKEIKFLLHFVKESKQDESGMPNNRFLAERTGGTYSTLKVQPAELEDSGVYFCASSPWDLAGAFFGQGTRLTVV.